Each of the 19 T cell receptor beta chains below was sequenced from the same sample in a study of blood T cell repertoires in COVID-19. Sequencing was performed with immunoSEQ multiplex PCR; in TCRdb, only in-frame clones are kept and a portion is missing. The sample has approximately 210,000 clones, 80% to 85% seen once. The sample consisted of peripheral blood. The receptor source for this set is a man younger than 45 with active or convalescent COVID-19.

This clone was recorded a few times. This rearrangement joins TRBV5-1 to TRBJ2-3; 10 bases line up with TRBD2. With 5 bases clipped from V and 7 bases from J, the junction kept 7 bases outside the gene matches. The CDR3 runs 14 residues. Germline CDR1 is SGHRS and CDR2 is YFSETQ. In nucleotides, the CDR3 is TGCGCCAGCAGGGGACTAGCGAAGGTAAATACGCAGTATTTT. It encodes CASRGLAKVNTQYF.

This sequence joins TRBV6-5 and TRBJ1-2; 10 nucleotides line up with TRBD1. The germline V gene encodes CDR1 MNHEY and CDR2 SVGAGI. This CDR3 is built from 12 residues. J lost 6 bases, V lost 10 bases, and 5 bases had no gene match. The CDR3 protein is CATLGQGNGYTF. CDR3 nucleotides: TGTGCCACGCTGGGACAGGGGAATGGCTACACCTTC.

The V gene is TRBV5-6, the J gene TRBJ2-1, with 7 bases lining up with TRBD1. The CDR3 sequence is 17 residues long. After removal of 0 bases from V and 6 bases from J, the junction contained 12 bases not matched to a gene. CDR1 and CDR2 from the germline V gene are SGHDT and YYEEEE. CDR3 amino acids: CASSLAGTAFPTNEQFF. The CDR3 coding sequence is TGTGCCAGCAGCTTGGCCGGGACAGCTTTTCCGACCAATGAGCAGTTCTTC.

The V gene is TRBV6-5, the J gene TRBJ1-1; weak D call: TRBD1 (5 bases). The V gene's germline CDR1 is MNHEY and CDR2 SVGAGI. The CDR3 consists of 15 residues. V shed 5 bases and J shed 0 bases, with 13 bases lying between them. CDR3 protein: CASSLQGNMNTEAFF. The CDR3 DNA sequence: TGTGCCAGCAGTCTGCAGGGAAATATGAACACTGAAGCTTTCTTT.

This rearrangement joins TRBV4-2 to TRBJ1-6; D is unresolved. Between the trimmed V and J ends, which lost 1 base and 7 bases, there was a span of 11 bases. The CDR3 length is 15 residues. Germline loops: CDR1 LGHNA, CDR2 YNFKEQ. The CDR3: CASSQGAGGNSPLHF. CDR3 bases: TGTGCCAGCAGCCAAGGGGCAGGTGGAAATTCACCCCTCCACTTT.

The chain links TRBV6-1 to TRBJ1-1, with 8 bases matching TRBD1. V trimming: 2 bases; J trimming: 4 bases; junction bases outside the gene matches: 6. There are 15 residues in the CDR3. Germline V CDR1 and CDR2: MNHNS, SASEGT. The CDR3 loop is CASSEKITGGTEAFF. CDR3 nucleotide sequence: TGTGCCAGCAGTGAAAAAATTACAGGGGGCACTGAAGCTTTCTTT.

The chain recombines TRBV5-1 with TRBJ2-7, with D possibly being TRBD2 (6 bases). In germline, CDR1 is SGHRS, CDR2 YFSETQ. V lost 4 bases to trimming and J lost 4 bases, with 15 bases between them. The CDR3 covers 14 residues. The CDR3 DNA reads TGCGCCAGCAGCCTCGGGGGTAGGCCTTACGAGCAGTACTTC. Amino acids: CASSLGGRPYEQYF.

The chain combines TRBV4-1 with TRBJ2-7, with D tentatively TRBD1 (5 bases). The CDR3 sequence is 15 residues long. Trimming removed 4 bases from V and 2 bases from J, with 15 bases in between. Germline CDR1 reads MGHRA; CDR2 reads YSYEKL. For the CDR3, the DNA is TGCGCCAGCAGCCCCGTGGGGCAGGGTACCTACGAGCAGTACTTC. Translating gives CASSPVGQGTYEQYF.

The chain recombines TRBV10-3 with TRBJ2-2, with 8 bases matching TRBD2. Germline values: CDR1 ENHRY, CDR2 SYGVKD. After removal of 0 bases from V and 6 bases from J, the junction contained 3 bases not matched to a gene. The CDR3 is 15 amino acids. The DNA for the CDR3 is TGTGCCATCAGTGAGTCTAGCGGGGTCCCCGGGGAGCTGTTTTTT. Amino acid sequence: CAISESSGVPGELFF.

This sequence joins TRBV6-4 and TRBJ2-2; a possible D gene is TRBD1 (5 bases). Germline V gives CDR1 MRHNA, CDR2 SNTAGT. This CDR3 region has 14 residues. Trimming took 3 bases from V and 5 from J, leaving 10 bases between them. CDR3: CASSEQGGTGELFF. The CDR3 nucleotides read TGTGCCAGCAGTGAGCAGGGCGGAACCGGGGAGCTGTTTTTT.

Here the CDR3 reads CASSSTPGRYGYTF. In DNA form, the CDR3 reads TGTGCCAGCAGCTCCACTCCAGGGCGCTATGGCTACACCTTC. V is TRBV11-2 and J is TRBJ1-2; possible D gene TRBD1, 5 bases. The CDR3 length is 14 residues. V lost 4 bases and J 4 bases, leaving 13 bases between the germline ends. The germline V gene encodes CDR1 SGHAT and CDR2 FQNNGV.

The V call is TRBV30, the J call TRBJ1-5, with TRBD1 matching 9 bases. V was clipped by 3 bases and J by 4 bases; unmatched bases: 10. The CDR3 is 16 amino acids. Germline CDR1 and CDR2: GTSNPN and SVGIG (reference sequence). CDR3: CAWSQKGTGQNQPQHF. CDR3 bases: TGTGCCTGGAGCCAAAAGGGGACAGGGCAGAATCAGCCCCAGCATTTT.

The J gene is TRBJ1-1, the V gene TRBV5-1, with 7 bases identical to TRBD1. CDR1 and CDR2 (germline): SGHRS, YFSETQ. V was clipped by 4 bases and J by 7 bases; unmatched bases: 16. CDR3 size: 16 residues. DNA for the CDR3: TGCGCCAGCAGCCTCCACCCCGGACAGGCGGCAGATGAAGCTTTCTTT. Protein: CASSLHPGQAADEAFF.

The rearrangement joins TRBV5-1 to TRBJ2-7; 7 nucleotides match TRBD2. The V and J ends lost 5 bases and 2 bases, in that order; junction bases with no gene match: 7. The CDR3 spans 14 residues. The germline V gene encodes CDR1 SGHRS and CDR2 YFSETQ. The CDR3 region has the DNA TGCGCCAGCAGTACGGGAGGAGGAACCTACGAGCAGTACTTC. Translated, it gives CASSTGGGTYEQYF.

J is TRBJ2-1 and V is TRBV19; 7 bases are a match to TRBD2. V lost 10 bases, J lost 6 bases, and 9 bases stayed unmatched. Per germline, CDR1 LNHDA and CDR2 SQIVND (reference sequence). There are 13 residues in the CDR3. The CDR3 protein is CAKGRAGVNEQFF. DNA for the CDR3: TGTGCCAAAGGGAGGGCCGGGGTCAATGAGCAGTTCTTC.

This clone was found once. The V gene is TRBV5-3, the J gene TRBJ1-5; D ambiguous. TRBV5-3 is flagged as an ORF with uncertain function. The CDR3 contains 14 residues. V lost 3 bases and J 4 bases, leaving 11 bases between the germline ends. The CDR3 is CARSWTSINQPQHF. As DNA, the CDR3 is TGTGCCAGAAGCTGGACTTCCATTAATCAGCCCCAGCATTTT.

The sample holds a few counts of this clone. The chain links TRBV6-5 to TRBJ2-1; TRBD2 matches at 10 bases. Trimming took 10 bases from V and 6 from J; bases not matched to a gene: 12. Per germline, CDR1 MNHEY and CDR2 SVGAGI. CDR3 length equals 15 residues. The CDR3 here is CATSKRGGLSNEQFF. DNA of the CDR3: TGTGCCACTTCTAAGCGGGGGGGTCTCTCCAATGAGCAGTTCTTC.

This clone was counted a single time. This rearrangement joins TRBV5-4 to TRBJ1-1; D remains ambiguous. The CDR3 covers 14 residues. Per germline, CDR1 SGHNT and CDR2 YYREEE (reference sequence). Trimming removed 0 bases from V and 3 bases from J, with 9 bases in between. CDR3 sequence: CASSLGALDTEAFF. The CDR3, as DNA: TGTGCCAGCAGCTTGGGGGCTCTGGACACTGAAGCTTTCTTT.

J is TRBJ1-2 and V is TRBV28; TRBD1 matches at 8 bases. Germline loops: CDR1 MDHEN, CDR2 SYDVKM. The CDR3 is 15 amino acids. Trimming at V came to 4 bases and at J to 4 bases, leaving 8 bases not matched to a gene. The CDR3 protein is CASSSTGGSGYGYTF. The CDR3, as DNA: TGTGCCAGCAGTTCCACAGGGGGTAGTGGCTATGGCTACACCTTC.